This T cell receptor beta chain is drawn from a study of blood T cell repertoires in COVID-19. This table comes from immunoSEQ multiplex PCR, and its TCRdb copy is limited to in-frame clones, with some not included. The table has some 360,000 clones, about nine tenths seen once. There are 16 residues in the CDR3. CDR1 and CDR2 from the germline V gene are SGHRS and YFSETQ. The V and J ends lost 2 bases and 6 bases, in that order; junction bases with no gene match: 10. This TCR derives from a woman aged 25 to 39 who had been exposed to COVID-19. The specimen was PBMCs or T cells enriched from blood (not recorded which). V and J are TRBV5-1 and TRBJ2-7; 11 bases fit TRBD2. This CDR3 is CASSFTLGLAGGEQYF. CDR3 bases: TGCGCCAGCAGCTTCACCCTCGGACTAGCGGGCGGCGAGCAGTACTTC. Drawing the rest from reference TRBV5-1 and TRBJ2-7, the complete variable domain is KAGVTQTPRYLIKTRGQQVTLSCSPISGHRSVSWYQQTPGQGLQFLFEYFSETQRNKGNFPGRFSGRQFSNSRSEMNVSTLELGDSALYLCASSFTLGLAGGEQYFGPGTRLTVT.